A single T cell receptor beta chain is shown here with its context. Antigen specificity is unknown. Losses at the gene ends were 4 bases for V and 6 bases for J; bases not matched to a gene: 9. The CDR3 contains 14 residues. CDR1 SGHRS and CDR2 YFSETQ come from the germline V gene. The record originates from a study of stem cell transplantation in POMP-related autoinflammatory disease. Study-level information: Impaired MHC class I-dependent CD8+ differentiation was hypothesized from defective thymoproteasomes. Study outcomes and limitations: Fewer unique TRB V-J gene pairings were identified in patients with PRAID. PRAID patients trended toward lower TRB diversity and higher clonality in all analyzed T-cell subsets.

TCRdb keeps only in-frame clones here, not all; method: immunoSEQ multiplex PCR. The sample lists over a thousand clones, around 89% seen once, with 5.5% to 7% in the top ten. The sequenced material came from a CXCR5-defined cell subset from PBMCs. This sequence originates from a human donor in good health. The V call is TRBV5-1, the J call TRBJ1-1; 7 bases agree with TRBD1. The CDR3 DNA is TGCGCCAGCAGCGCGACAGGGACTATTGCTGAAGCTTTCTTT. It codes for CASSATGTIAEAFF. Variable domain in full (rest from reference TRBV5-1 and TRBJ1-1): KAGVTQTPRYLIKTRGQQVTLSCSPISGHRSVSWYQQTPGQGLQFLFEYFSETQRNKGNFPGRFSGRQFSNSRSEMNVSTLELGDSALYLCASSATGTIAEAFFGQGTRLTVV.